Listed below are T cell receptor beta chains from one sample, sequenced in a study of PD-L1 blockade in urothelial cancer. Generated by immunoSEQ multiplex PCR, the TCRdb table keeps only in-frame clones and is missing some. This table has tens of thousands of clones, roughly 75% appearing once. Sequenced here: PBMCs, sampled around atezolizumab (anti-PD-L1) treatment. All receptors derive from a man aged 70 or older with urothelial cancer. Both conserved end residues are part of each CDR3. Each record gives: CDR3 length, D gene, clone size, V gene, J gene, CDR3 DNA, CDR3 protein. The D gene is left open where the match is weak. Size is omitted from some rows. Given values are once, few, many or a class for expanded clones.

>14|-|few|TRBV2|TRBJ1-1
TGTGCCAGCAGGGCCGGGTGGGGGGACACTGAAGCTTTCTTT
CASRAGWGDTEAFF
>19|-|-|TRBV11-2|TRBJ1-1
TGTGCCAGCACCCCCGACTCCTGGAAATTACTCCCACGGGGAACTGAAGCTTTCTTT
CASTPDSWKLLPRGTEAFF
>14|-|-|TRBV9|TRBJ2-5
TGTGCCAGCAGCGTAGACGGGCGGGTAGAGACCCAGTACTTC
CASSVDGRVETQYF
>18|TRBD2|-|TRBV4-3|TRBJ2-7
TGCGCCAGCAGCCGGGGGCTGGGGACTAGCGGGGATTCCTACGAGCAGTACTTC
CASSRGLGTSGDSYEQYF
>15|-|-|TRBV6-5|TRBJ1-2
TGTGCCAGCAGATCCGGCGGGGAGGCCCGTAATGGCTACACCTTC
CASRSGGEARNGYTF
>13|-|-|TRBV19|TRBJ2-3
TGTGCCAGTGGGAGAGGAAACACAGATACGCAGTATTTT
CASGRGNTDTQYF
>15|TRBD2|-|TRBV14|TRBJ2-1
TGTGCCAGCAGCCAAGCCGGGGGAGGGGTGAATGAGCAGTTCTTC
CASSQAGGGVNEQFF
>15|-|-|TRBV4-3|TRBJ2-1
TGCGCCAGCAGCCAAGGAGGAAACTCCTACAATGAGCAGTTCTTC
CASSQGGNSYNEQFF
>16|-|-|TRBV5-4|TRBJ2-7
TGTGCCAGCAGCCCTCCGCCACAGGGCTCGACATACGAGCAGTACTTC
CASSPPPQGSTYEQYF
>15|-|-|TRBV6-4|TRBJ2-3
TGTGCCAGCAGTCGCCAGACAGGGAGGACAGATACGCAGTATTTT
CASSRQTGRTDTQYF
>12|-|few|TRBV28|TRBJ2-7
TGTGCCAGCAGTTTAAGCGGCTACGAGCAGTACTTC
CASSLSGYEQYF
>13|-|-|TRBV19|TRBJ2-2
TGTGCCAGTAGGGAGACGGAAACGGGGGAGCTGTTTTTT
CASRETETGELFF
>17|TRBD2|-|TRBV27|TRBJ2-3
TGTGCCAGCAGTTTCTTGGCTAGCGGGTTTGGCACAGATACGCAGTATTTT
CASSFLASGFGTDTQYF
>17|TRBD2|few|TRBV2|TRBJ2-2
TGTGCCAGCAGTGTCCGACTAGCGGGAGAGTGGGGCGGGGAGCTGTTTTTT
CASSVRLAGEWGGELFF
>16|TRBD2|-|TRBV7-2|TRBJ2-3
TGTGCCAGCACCTCCCTCGCGGGAGGCCCCACAGATACGCAGTATTTT
CASTSLAGGPTDTQYF
>14|-|-|TRBV5-1|TRBJ1-1
TGCGCCAGCAGCTCGGACACCCCAGGTACTGAAGCTTTCTTT
CASSSDTPGTEAFF
>15|TRBD1|-|TRBV9|TRBJ2-1
TGTGCCAGCAGCAAAGGACAGGGTAGATACAATGAGCAGTTCTTC
CASSKGQGRYNEQFF
>16|TRBD1|-|TRBV27|TRBJ1-4
TGTGCCAGCAGCACACGACCCGGGACAGGACTTGAAAAACTGTTTTTT
CASSTRPGTGLEKLFF
>13|TRBD2|-|TRBV30|TRBJ2-7
TGTGCCTGGAGTGTCCTAGCGGCCTACGAGCAGTACTTC
CAWSVLAAYEQYF
>16|-|-|TRBV10-3|TRBJ2-6
TGTGCCATCGCCGAAGCAACAGGGACTGGGGCCAACGTCCTGACTTTC
CAIAEATGTGANVLTF
>15|TRBD2|-|TRBV7-3|TRBJ2-1
TGTGCCAGCAGCACTAGCGGGGGCGCCTACAATGAGCAGTTCTTC
CASSTSGGAYNEQFF
>16|TRBD2|few|TRBV11-3|TRBJ2-1
TGTGCCAGCAGCTCCCCATTCATTAGCGGGAGCAATGAGCAGTTCTTC
CASSSPFISGSNEQFF
>19|TRBD1|-|TRBV7-6|TRBJ1-1
TGTGCCAGCAGCTTAGTAGGAGGTATTCAGGGGGCGATGAACACTGAAGCTTTCTTT
CASSLVGGIQGAMNTEAFF
>16|TRBD1|-|TRBV2|TRBJ1-4
TGTGCCACCCTCGAGAAGGGGGCGCTGACTAATGAAAAACTGTTTTTT
CATLEKGALTNEKLFF
>15|TRBD1|once|TRBV23-1|TRBJ2-7
TGCGCCAGCAGTCAATCGAACAGGGGGCTCTACGAGCAGTACTTC
CASSQSNRGLYEQYF
>14|-|-|TRBV14|TRBJ1-2
TGTGCCAGCAGCCCCGATCTATCCCGCTATGGCTACACCTTC
CASSPDLSRYGYTF
>15|TRBD1|-|TRBV5-6|TRBJ1-3
TGTGCCAGCAGCCAAACAGGGGGCGGTGGAAACACCATATATTTT
CASSQTGGGGNTIYF
>16|TRBD2|-|TRBV27|TRBJ2-1
TGTGCCAGCAGTACCCCGACTAGCGGGAGAAACAATGAGCAGTTCTTC
CASSTPTSGRNNEQFF
>17|TRBD2|-|TRBV7-6|TRBJ2-1
TGTGCCAGCAGCTTAGGGCGGACTAGGAGCTCCTACAATGAGCAGTTCTTC
CASSLGRTRSSYNEQFF
>16|TRBD2|-|TRBV9|TRBJ2-3
TGTGCCAGCAGCCCCCGACTAGCGGGAGTTTCAGATACGCAGTATTTT
CASSPRLAGVSDTQYF
>13|-|-|TRBV7-2|TRBJ2-4
TGTGCCAGCAGCCGGGACAATAGAAACATTCAGTACTTC
CASSRDNRNIQYF
>15|TRBD1|few|TRBV9|TRBJ2-3
TGTGCCAGCAGCGAGGGGGCTAGCCGGGTAGATACGCAGTATTTT
CASSEGASRVDTQYF
>17|TRBD1|once|TRBV10-3|TRBJ2-6
TGTGCCATCAGTGAGTCGACAGGGAGCTCTGGGGCCAACGTCCTGACTTTC
CAISESTGSSGANVLTF
>16|-|-|TRBV5-8|TRBJ1-5
TGTGCCACCCGTGCCAGGGAATCAATGCGCAATCAGCCCCAGCATTTT
CATRARESMRNQPQHF
>16|TRBD1|-|TRBV18|TRBJ2-2
TGTGCCAGCTCTCACCAGGGGGCGGCGAACACCGGGGAGCTGTTTTTT
CASSHQGAANTGELFF
>13|TRBD1|-|TRBV9|TRBJ1-1
TGTGCCAGCAGCGTTACAGGGGCGGCTGAAGCTTTCTTT
CASSVTGAAEAFF